Sequencing of this T cell receptor beta chain was carried out in a study of blood T cells in healthy people across ages. Findings and limits, study-wide: Diversity figures based on one million T cells were deemed too low. Researchers report that TCR beta diversity correlated strongly with naive T cell percentage. Researchers said unsorted PBMCs prevented a conclusive naive versus antigen-experienced comparison.

The CDR3 is 13 residues long. V was shortened by 0 bases and J by 8 bases, with 9 bases between the two germline ends. A J-beta primer mix and a sample-barcoded 5' primer were used in a second PCR of roughly 6 to 11 cycles. TCRdb redid the calling of the 5' RACE reads with MiXCR, one entry per CDR3 protein. Counted here are over 1,500,000 distinct CDR3 sequences, approximately 39% occurring once; the ten biggest clones make up 23%. This clonotype was recorded many times. The antigen is undetermined. The sequence was obtained from a human donor in good health. The sequenced material came from blood. The chain couples TRBV12-3 or TRBV12-4 to TRBJ2-3; D is ambiguous. The CDR3 DNA reads TGTGCCAGCAGTTTAGCGCCCATAGGTACGCAGTATTTT. This codes for CASSLAPIGTQYF.